This T cell receptor (beta chain) was profiled in a study of glioma-infiltrating T cells. Broader study findings: Tissue and blood shared very few CDR3 sequences. Above-expected tissue-blood divergence occurred in all gliomas, most in low-grade ones.

Amplification of TCR alpha and beta CDR3 regions from RNA used iRepertoire nested multiplex PCR. One-step reverse transcription and amplification started from about 100-400 ng of tissue mRNA or PBMC total RNA. A single record per CDR3 protein comes from TCRdb applying MiXCR to the multiplex PCR reads. The sample carries about 130,000 distinct CDR3 sequences, around a quarter recorded once. Points on this clonotype: Antigen: not known.

The source of this sequence is a human donor with low-grade glioma or glioblastoma, undergoing nonglioma brain surgery, or in good health (not recorded which). The sequenced sample consisted of glioma tissue, nonneoplastic brain tissue, or PBMCs (not recorded which).

The DNA for the CDR3 is TGTGCCAGCAGTTTCCAAGGAGGGAACTATGGCTACACCTTC. Its protein is CASSFQGGNYGYTF. The chain employs TRBV12-3 or TRBV12-4 and TRBJ1-2, with D hard to call. The CDR3 extends over 14 amino acids. Trimming removed 3 bases at V and 2 bases at J, with 10 bases between.